These 8 T cell receptor beta chains were sequenced from one sample in a study of blood T cell repertoires in COVID-19. The method was immunoSEQ multiplex PCR; TCRdb's version includes in-frame clones alone and lacks a portion of them. The profile covers some 200,000 clones, with 86% appearing a single time and 7% to 8% taken by the ten largest. The specimen sequenced was peripheral blood. Source of these receptors: a woman older than 75 in a cohort sampled during active or convalescent COVID-19.

V and J are TRBV28 and TRBJ1-4, with D possibly being TRBD1 (5 bases). V lost 5 bases, J lost 11 bases, and 12 bases lay in between. Germline V gives CDR1 MDHEN, CDR2 SYDVKM. This CDR3 is built from 12 residues. CDR3 DNA: TGTGCCAGCAGTAGGTCAGGGCCGAAACTGTTTTTT. It encodes CASSRSGPKLFF.

The chain carries TRBV5-1 and TRBJ1-2, with a tentative D call TRBD1 (6 bases). The CDR3 runs to 14 residues. Trimming stripped 0 bases from V and 3 bases from J, with 9 bases between. Germline assignment: CDR1 SGHRS and CDR2 YFSETQ. CDR3 coding DNA: TGCGCCAGCAGCTTGGGGACAGCTTACTATGGCTACACCTTC. Translated, it gives CASSLGTAYYGYTF.

This chain connects TRBV10-3 to TRBJ2-1, with 10 bases identical to TRBD2. CDR1 is ENHRY, CDR2 SYGVKD, per germline. The CDR3 is 16 residues long. With 0 bases clipped from V and 8 bases from J, the junction kept 7 bases outside the gene matches. For the CDR3, the DNA is TGTGCCATCAGTGAGTCGGAGCGGGGGGGCCGGGATGAGCAGTTCTTC. It yields the protein CAISESERGGRDEQFF.

The chain uses TRBV5-1 and TRBJ2-1; 13 bases align to TRBD2. This CDR3 region has 16 residues. CDR1 and CDR2 from the germline V gene are SGHRS and YFSETQ. Unmatched junction bases numbered 8, after V lost 4 bases and J lost 7 bases. The CDR3 sequence: CASSGATSGGANEQFF. CDR3 nucleotide sequence: TGCGCCAGCAGCGGAGCAACTAGCGGGGGGGCAAATGAGCAGTTCTTC.

J is TRBJ1-5 and V is TRBV6-5, with TRBD1 matching over 7 bases. There are 14 residues in the CDR3. Germline V gene data show CDR1 as MNHEY and CDR2 as SVGAGI. Trimming took 5 bases from V and 3 from J; bases not matched to a gene: 4. The CDR3: CASSRQGYNQPQHF. The CDR3 nucleotides are TGTGCCAGCAGTCGACAGGGATACAATCAGCCCCAGCATTTT.

The chain has TRBV2 and TRBJ2-1, with 7 bases that match TRBD2. Per germline, CDR1 SNHLY and CDR2 FYNNEI. This CDR3 contains 15 residues. The ends lost 2 bases at V and 5 bases at J; junction bases unmatched: 6. CDR3 region: CASSELTSANNEQFF. In nucleotides, the CDR3 is TGTGCCAGCAGTGAACTAACTAGCGCCAACAATGAGCAGTTCTTC.

The J gene is TRBJ2-1, the V gene TRBV5-1; 11 nucleotides match TRBD2. This CDR3 is 18 amino acids long. Germline-derived CDR1 and CDR2 are SGHRS and YFSETQ. Trimming took 4 bases from V and 2 from J; bases not matched to a gene: 11. This CDR3 reads CASSVILAGAGTYNEQFF. CDR3 DNA sequence: TGCGCCAGCAGCGTTATACTAGCGGGAGCGGGTACCTACAATGAGCAGTTCTTC. The whole variable domain, remainder taken from reference TRBV5-1 and TRBJ2-1, is KAGVTQTPRYLIKTRGQQVTLSCSPISGHRSVSWYQQTPGQGLQFLFEYFSETQRNKGNFPGRFSGRQFSNSRSEMNVSTLELGDSALYLCASSVILAGAGTYNEQFFGPGTRLTVL.

This chain links TRBV19 with TRBJ2-4; D is possibly TRBD2 (5 bases). V lost 8 bases to trimming and J lost 8 bases, with 22 bases between them. The CDR3 extends over 15 amino acids. CDR1 and CDR2 (germline): LNHDA, SQIVND (reference sequence). The chain's CDR3 is CASSRIGPPEDIQYF. For the CDR3, the DNA is TGTGCCAGTTCGCGGATTGGACCCCCGGAGGACATTCAGTACTTC.